This T cell receptor beta chain was identified during a study of Graves' ophthalmopathy and Graves' hyperthyroidism. Amplification from RNA transcripts yielded the TCR beta CDR3 regions. The workflow started with a first-round RT-PCR run with HTBI primers and then moved on to a second-round multiplex PCR. MiXCR was run by TCRdb on the multiplex PCR reads, yielding one entry per CDR3 protein. The table shows 500,000 to 700,000 distinct CDR3 sequences, with about 40% occurring only once. CDR1 is SGDLS and CDR2 is YYNGEE in the germline V gene. CDR3 size: 17 residues. The junction had 10 bases not matched to a gene; V was cut back by 4 bases and J by 3 bases. Researchers turned away patients with other autoimmune diseases, uncontrolled infections, pregnancy or lactation. Physicians reached a diagnosis by relying on clinical symptoms, serum thyroxine, TRAb, thyroid ultrasound and orbital computed tomography.

The sequencing input was peripheral blood or thyroid tissue (not recorded which). J is TRBJ2-1 and V is TRBV9; 10 bases line up with TRBD2. The sequence was obtained from an adult man with Graves' hyperthyroidism. This CDR3 is CASSIQFLAGVYNEQFF. Written as DNA, the CDR3 is TGTGCCAGCAGCATACAGTTCCTAGCGGGGGTCTACAATGAGCAGTTCTTC.